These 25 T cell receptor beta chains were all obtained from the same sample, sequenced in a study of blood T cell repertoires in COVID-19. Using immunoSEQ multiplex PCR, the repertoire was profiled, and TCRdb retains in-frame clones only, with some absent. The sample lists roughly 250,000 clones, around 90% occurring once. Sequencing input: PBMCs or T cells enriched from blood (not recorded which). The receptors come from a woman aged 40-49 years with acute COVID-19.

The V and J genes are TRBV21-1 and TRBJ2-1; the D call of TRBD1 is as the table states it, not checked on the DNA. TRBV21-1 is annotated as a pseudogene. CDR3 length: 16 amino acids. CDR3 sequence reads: CASKGSGTGGYNEQFF. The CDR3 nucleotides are TGTGCCAGCAAGGGATCCGGGACAGGGGGATACAATGAGCAGTTCTTC.

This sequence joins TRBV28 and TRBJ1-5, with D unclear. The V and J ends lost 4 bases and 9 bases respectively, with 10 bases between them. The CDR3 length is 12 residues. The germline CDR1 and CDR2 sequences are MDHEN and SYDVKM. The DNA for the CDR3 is TGTGCCAGCAGTTCCCCAATGCGGCCCCAGCATTTT. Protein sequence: CASSSPMRPQHF.

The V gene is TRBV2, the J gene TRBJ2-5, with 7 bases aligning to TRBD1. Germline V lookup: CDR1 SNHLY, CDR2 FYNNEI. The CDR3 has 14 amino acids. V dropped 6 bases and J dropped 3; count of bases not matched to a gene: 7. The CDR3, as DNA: TGTGCCAGCAGCCGGGACAGTCTAAAAGAGACCCAGTACTTC. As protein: CASSRDSLKETQYF.

In DNA, the CDR3 is TGTGCCAGCAGCGAAGGGACAGGGGTAAATGAAAAACTGTTTTTT. Translating it yields CASSEGTGVNEKLFF. The gene calls are TRBV9 and TRBJ1-4, with 10 bases fitting TRBD1. With 3 bases clipped from V and 5 bases from J, the junction kept 4 bases outside the gene matches. Germline assignment: CDR1 SGDLS and CDR2 YYNGEE. The CDR3 consists of 15 residues.

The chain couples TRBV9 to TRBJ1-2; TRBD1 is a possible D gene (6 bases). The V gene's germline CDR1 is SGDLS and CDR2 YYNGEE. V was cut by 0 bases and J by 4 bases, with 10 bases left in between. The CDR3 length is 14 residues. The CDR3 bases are TGTGCCAGCAGCGTAGAACGAGGGGGCTATGGCTACACCTTC. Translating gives CASSVERGGYGYTF.

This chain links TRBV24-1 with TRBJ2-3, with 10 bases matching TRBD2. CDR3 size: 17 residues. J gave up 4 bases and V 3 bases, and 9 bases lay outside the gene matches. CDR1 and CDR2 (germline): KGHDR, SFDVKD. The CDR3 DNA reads TGTGCCACCAGTGATAATCTAGCGGGGGCACCCCCAGATACGCAGTATTTT. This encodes CATSDNLAGAPPDTQYF.

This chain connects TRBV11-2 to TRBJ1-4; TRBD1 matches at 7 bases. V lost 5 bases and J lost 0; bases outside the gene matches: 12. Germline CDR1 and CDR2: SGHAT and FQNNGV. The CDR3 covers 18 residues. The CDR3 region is CASSRTGTALATNEKLFF. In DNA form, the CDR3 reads TGTGCCAGCAGCCGCACCGGGACAGCCCTTGCAACTAATGAAAAACTGTTTTTT.

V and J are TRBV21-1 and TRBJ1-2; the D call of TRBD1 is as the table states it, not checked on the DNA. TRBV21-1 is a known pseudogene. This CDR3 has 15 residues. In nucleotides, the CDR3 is TGTGCCAGCAGCAAAGAGGACAGGGGGCTTGGAGGCTACACCTTC. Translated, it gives CASSKEDRGLGGYTF.

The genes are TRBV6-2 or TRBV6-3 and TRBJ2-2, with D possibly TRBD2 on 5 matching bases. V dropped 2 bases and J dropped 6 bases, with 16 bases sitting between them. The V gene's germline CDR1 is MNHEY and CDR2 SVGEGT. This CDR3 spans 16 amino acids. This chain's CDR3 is CASSYEGSRLSGELFF. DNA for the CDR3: TGTGCCAGCAGTTACGAGGGTAGCCGATTGTCCGGGGAGCTGTTTTTT.

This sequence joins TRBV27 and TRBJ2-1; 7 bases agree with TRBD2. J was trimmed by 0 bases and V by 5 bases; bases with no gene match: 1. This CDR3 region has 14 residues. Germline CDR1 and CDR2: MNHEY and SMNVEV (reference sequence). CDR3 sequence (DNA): TGTGCCAGCAGTGGACTAGGCTCCTACAATGAGCAGTTCTTC. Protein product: CASSGLGSYNEQFF.

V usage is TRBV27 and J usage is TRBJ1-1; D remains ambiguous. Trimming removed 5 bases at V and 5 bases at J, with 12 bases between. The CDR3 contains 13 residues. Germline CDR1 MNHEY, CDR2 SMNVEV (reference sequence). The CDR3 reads CASSLTGKTEAFF. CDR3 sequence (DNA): TGTGCCAGCAGTCTGACGGGGAAGACTGAAGCTTTCTTT.

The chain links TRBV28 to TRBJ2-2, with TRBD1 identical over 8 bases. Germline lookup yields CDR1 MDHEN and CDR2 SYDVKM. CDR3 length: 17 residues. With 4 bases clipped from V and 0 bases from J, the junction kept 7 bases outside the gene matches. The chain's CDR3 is CASSSPGQAPNTGELFF. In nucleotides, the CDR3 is TGTGCCAGCAGTTCCCCGGGACAGGCCCCGAACACCGGGGAGCTGTTTTTT.

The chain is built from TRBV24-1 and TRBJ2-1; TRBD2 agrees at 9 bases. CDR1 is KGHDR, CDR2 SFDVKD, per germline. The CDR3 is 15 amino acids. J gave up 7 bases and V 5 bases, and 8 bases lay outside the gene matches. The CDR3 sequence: CATSGGRDGGNEQFF. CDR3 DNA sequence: TGTGCCACCAGTGGCGGGAGGGATGGGGGGAATGAGCAGTTCTTC.

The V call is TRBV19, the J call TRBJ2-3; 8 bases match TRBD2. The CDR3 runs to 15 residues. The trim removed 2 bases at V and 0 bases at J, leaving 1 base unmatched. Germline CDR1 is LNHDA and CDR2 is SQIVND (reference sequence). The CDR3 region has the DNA TGTGCCAGTAGTATATCGGGGGGGAGCACAGATACGCAGTATTTT. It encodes CASSISGGSTDTQYF.

CDR3 nucleotides: TGTGCCAGCAGCCTAGCGGGAGGTAGGGGCAATGAGCAGTTCTTC. It encodes CASSLAGGRGNEQFF. The chain employs TRBV3-1 (or the pseudogene TRBV3-2) and TRBJ2-1, with 10 bases fitting TRBD2. This CDR3 has 15 amino acids. Germline CDR1 LGHDT, CDR2 YNNKEL (reference sequence). Germline trimming cut 4 bases from V and 6 bases from J; bases unmatched to any gene: 6.

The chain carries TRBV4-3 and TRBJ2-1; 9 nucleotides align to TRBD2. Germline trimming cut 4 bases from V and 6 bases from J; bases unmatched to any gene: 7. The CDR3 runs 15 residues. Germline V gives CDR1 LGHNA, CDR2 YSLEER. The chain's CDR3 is CASSPGVAGVNEQFF. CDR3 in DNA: TGCGCCAGCAGCCCCGGGGTAGCGGGAGTCAATGAGCAGTTCTTC.

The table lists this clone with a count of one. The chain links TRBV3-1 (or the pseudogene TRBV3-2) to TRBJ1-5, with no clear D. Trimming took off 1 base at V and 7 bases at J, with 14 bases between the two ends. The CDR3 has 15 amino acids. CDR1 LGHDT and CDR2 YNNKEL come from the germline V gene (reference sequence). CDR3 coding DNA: TGTGCCAGCAGCCAAGGTTCCCTGGTCGGGCAGCCCCAGCATTTT. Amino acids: CASSQGSLVGQPQHF.

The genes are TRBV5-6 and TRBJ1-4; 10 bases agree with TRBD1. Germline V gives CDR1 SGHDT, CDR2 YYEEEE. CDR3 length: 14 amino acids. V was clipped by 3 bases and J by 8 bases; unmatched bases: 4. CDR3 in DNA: TGTGCCAGCAGCTCTAGGACAGGGGGAGAAAAACTGTTTTTT. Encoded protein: CASSSRTGGEKLFF.

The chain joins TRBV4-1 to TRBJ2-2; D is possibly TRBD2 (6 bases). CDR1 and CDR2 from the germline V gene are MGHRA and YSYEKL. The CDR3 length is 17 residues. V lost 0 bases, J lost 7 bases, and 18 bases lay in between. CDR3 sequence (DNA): TGCGCCAGCAGCCAAGATCGTGTAGGAGGGGTTGGCGGGGAGCTGTTTTTT. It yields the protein CASSQDRVGGVGGELFF.

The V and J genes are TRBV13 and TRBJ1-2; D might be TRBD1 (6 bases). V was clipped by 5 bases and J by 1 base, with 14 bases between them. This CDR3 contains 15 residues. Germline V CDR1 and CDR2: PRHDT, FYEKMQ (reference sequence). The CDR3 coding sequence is TGTGCCAGCAGCCCCTGGACAGACCGTAACTATGGCTACACCTTC. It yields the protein CASSPWTDRNYGYTF.

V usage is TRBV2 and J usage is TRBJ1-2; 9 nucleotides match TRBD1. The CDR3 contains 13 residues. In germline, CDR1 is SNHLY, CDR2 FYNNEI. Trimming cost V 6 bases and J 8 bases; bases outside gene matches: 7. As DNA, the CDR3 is TGTGCCAGCAGCACCGGGACAGGGAGCGGCTACACCTTC. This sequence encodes CASSTGTGSGYTF.

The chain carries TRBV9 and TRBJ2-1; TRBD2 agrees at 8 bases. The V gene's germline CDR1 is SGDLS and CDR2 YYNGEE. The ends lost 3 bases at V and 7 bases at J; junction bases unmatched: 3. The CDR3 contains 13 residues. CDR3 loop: CASSAGGWNEQFF. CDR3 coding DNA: TGTGCCAGCAGCGCGGGGGGGTGGAATGAGCAGTTCTTC.

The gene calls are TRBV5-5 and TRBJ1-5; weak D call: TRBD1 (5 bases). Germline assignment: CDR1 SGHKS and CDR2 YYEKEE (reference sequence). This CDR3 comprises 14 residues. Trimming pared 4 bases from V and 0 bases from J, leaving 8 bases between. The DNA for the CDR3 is TGTGCCAGCAGCCCAGACAGTAGCAATCAGCCCCAGCATTTT. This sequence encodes CASSPDSSNQPQHF.

DNA of the CDR3: TGTGCCACCAGTGATGAGACAAGAAGCTATGGCTACACCTTC. This sequence encodes CATSDETRSYGYTF. This chain joins TRBV24-1 and TRBJ1-2, with D hard to call. This CDR3 spans 14 amino acids. Trimming pared 3 bases from V and 4 bases from J, leaving 11 bases between. Germline V CDR1 and CDR2: KGHDR, SFDVKD.

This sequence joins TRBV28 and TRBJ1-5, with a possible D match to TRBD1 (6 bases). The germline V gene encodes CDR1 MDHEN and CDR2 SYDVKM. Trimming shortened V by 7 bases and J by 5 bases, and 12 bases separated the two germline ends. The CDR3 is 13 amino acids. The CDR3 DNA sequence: TGTGCCAGCACATCAGGGGCGGATCAGCCCCAGCATTTT. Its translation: CASTSGADQPQHF.